One T cell receptor beta chain is described in this entry. Antigen specificity is unknown. This record belongs to a study of cytomegalovirus exposure and HLA in healthy donors. In the study overall: There were approximately 400 genotyped donors. Of these, 81% fell in the genetic ancestry cluster associated with self-reported Caucasian donors.

Findings and limits, study-wide: Researchers counted roughly 150 TCR beta chains as cytomegalovirus-associated. Reportedly, HLA-A and HLA-B alleles of most subjects were accurately predicted from TCR beta. Later analysis indicated greater clonal expansion among HLA-associated TCR beta chains than among equally common other chains.

Germline V gene data show CDR1 as SEHNR and CDR2 as FQNEAQ (reference sequence). The CDR3 loop spans 16 amino acids. J gave up 5 bases and V 2 bases, and 11 bases lay outside the gene matches. Vbeta (60) and Jbeta (13) primers were used in the PCR. This table comes from immunoSEQ multiplex PCR, and its TCRdb copy is limited to in-frame clones, with some not included. The sample has under 200,000 clones, around 77% seen once; the top ten hold over 2.5%. This sequence joins TRBV7-9 and TRBJ2-5, with 7 bases aligning to TRBD1. Sequencing was done on a sample of PBMCs. This TCR derives from a female donor in good health and CMV-seronegative. Written as DNA, the CDR3 is TGTGCCAGCAGCTTACCCGGGACCCTCAGGGGGGAGACCCAGTACTTC. This sequence encodes CASSLPGTLRGETQYF.